The 25 T cell receptor beta chains in this list originate from one sample, sequenced in a study of T cell responses to AZD1222 COVID-19 vaccine. The table came from immunoSEQ multiplex PCR; TCRdb's copy has only in-frame clones and leaves some out. The data hold 65,000 to 75,000 clones, with less than 90% observed a single time. This specimen consisted of peripheral blood, obtained on day 0 of AZD1222 vaccination. These receptors were taken from an adult in good health.

This clone was seen just once. This sequence joins TRBV19 and TRBJ2-5; tentatively, D is TRBD2 (6 bases). Germline V gene lookup returns CDR1 LNHDA and CDR2 SQIVND (reference sequence). The CDR3 spans 13 residues. The ends were cut back, 6 bases at V and 2 bases at J, with 10 bases in the middle. The CDR3 region has the DNA TGTGCCAGTAGGTTTGGACTACAAGAGACCCAGTACTTC. Translation gives CASRFGLQETQYF.

The chain recombines TRBV5-5 with TRBJ2-5; TRBD1 matches at 10 bases. The germline V gene encodes CDR1 SGHKS and CDR2 YYEKEE (reference sequence). The CDR3 consists of 16 residues. V lost 3 bases to trimming and J lost 5 bases; unmatched junction nucleotides: 10. The CDR3 DNA reads TGTGCCAGCAGCTCCGGGCAGACAGGGGGCCGGGAGACCCAGTACTTC. Its protein is CASSSGQTGGRETQYF.

The chain links TRBV25-1 to TRBJ2-7; tentatively, D is TRBD1 (8 bases). The CDR3 is 18 amino acids. CDR1 is MGHDK, CDR2 SYGVNS, per germline. This chain's CDR3 is CAKRFRQRRQGRAYEQYF. The CDR3 nucleotides read TGTGCTAAAAGATTCCGACAGCGTCGACAGGGGAGGGCCTACGAGCAGTACTTC.

V is TRBV2 and J is TRBJ1-1; D is possibly TRBD1 (5 bases). V lost 6 bases, J lost 1 base, and 15 bases lay in between. The length of the CDR3 is 15 residues. Germline V gene sequence: CDR1 SNHLY, CDR2 FYNNEI. CDR3 sequence reads: CASRGGGSANTEAFF. CDR3 DNA: TGTGCCAGCAGAGGTGGGGGGTCGGCGAACACTGAAGCTTTCTTT.

The chain has TRBV3-1 (or the pseudogene TRBV3-2) and TRBJ1-2; tentatively, D is TRBD1 (5 bases). Germline V gene lookup returns CDR1 LGHDT and CDR2 YNNKEL (reference sequence). The CDR3 loop spans 15 amino acids. Trimming removed 4 bases from V and 7 bases from J, with 19 bases in between. The CDR3 DNA reads TGTGCCAGCAGCCTAAGGGGACCCACGCAGTCTGGCTACACCTTC. It yields the protein CASSLRGPTQSGYTF.

V gene TRBV9 combines with J gene TRBJ2-1, with 15 bases identical to TRBD2. CDR1 and CDR2 (germline): SGDLS, YYNGEE. This CDR3 is built from 15 residues. The ends lost 0 bases at V and 10 bases at J; junction bases unmatched: 2. CDR3 residues: CASSVAGTSGREQFF. DNA of the CDR3: TGTGCCAGCAGCGTAGCTGGGACTAGCGGGAGGGAGCAGTTCTTC.

The rearrangement links TRBV6-5 to TRBJ1-3; D is unresolved. Between the trimmed V and J ends, which lost 4 bases and 8 bases, there was a span of 12 bases. The CDR3 length is 13 residues. Germline V gene data show CDR1 as MNHEY and CDR2 as SVGAGI. The CDR3 spells CASSSRQMDTIYF. The CDR3 DNA reads as TGTGCCAGCAGTTCTAGGCAGATGGACACCATATATTTT.

This clone appeared once. This chain uses TRBV6-5 with TRBJ1-5; no firm D call. This CDR3 spans 13 amino acids. Trimming removed 8 bases at V and 2 bases at J, with 10 bases between. Germline V gene lookup returns CDR1 MNHEY and CDR2 SVGAGI. The CDR3 loop is CASRPGGNQPQHF. The CDR3 DNA reads TGTGCCAGCCGCCCGGGTGGCAATCAGCCCCAGCATTTT.

The chain carries TRBV19 and TRBJ2-2, with D perhaps matching TRBD1 (6 bases). V dropped 11 bases and J dropped 0 bases, with 16 bases sitting between them. Germline V gene data show CDR1 as LNHDA and CDR2 as SQIVND (reference sequence). The CDR3 covers 15 residues. This chain's CDR3 is CAAQRGTTNTGELFF. The CDR3 coding sequence is TGTGCCGCCCAAAGGGGGACAACGAACACCGGGGAGCTGTTTTTT.

The rearrangement links TRBV28 to TRBJ1-1, with TRBD1 identical over 7 bases. The V gene end was trimmed by 6 bases and the J gene end by 1 base; junction bases not matched to a gene: 11. The CDR3 consists of 16 residues. Germline V gene sequence: CDR1 MDHEN, CDR2 SYDVKM. CDR3 sequence reads: CASSPYRAGGNTEAFF. The CDR3 nucleotides read TGTGCCAGCAGCCCATACCGCGCAGGGGGGAACACTGAAGCTTTCTTT. The full variable domain, in which reference TRBV28 and TRBJ1-1 provide the parts outside the CDR3, is DVKVTQSSRYLVKRTGEKVFLECVQDMDHENMFWYRQDPGLGLRLIYFSYDVKMKEKGDIPEGYSVSREKKERFSLILESASTNQTSMYLCASSPYRAGGNTEAFFGQGTRLTVV.

This clone appeared once. This rearrangement joins TRBV27 to TRBJ2-7, with D maybe TRBD1 (6 bases). The CDR3 consists of 14 residues. Germline V lookup: CDR1 MNHEY, CDR2 SMNVEV (reference sequence). V lost 6 bases and J 2 bases, leaving 14 bases between the germline ends. The CDR3 is CASSPTGGPYEQYF. The CDR3 region has the DNA TGTGCCAGCAGCCCGACTGGGGGCCCCTACGAGCAGTACTTC.

V is TRBV19 and J is TRBJ1-6; D gene unclear. The CDR3 has 18 residues. The germline V gene encodes CDR1 LNHDA and CDR2 SQIVND (reference sequence). V lost 5 bases to trimming and J lost 0 bases, with 17 bases between them. The CDR3 DNA reads TGTGCCAGTAGTTCGAGCCCGACGGTGAGCTCCTATAATTCACCCCTCCACTTT. This translates into CASSSSPTVSSYNSPLHF.

As regards this clone: A junction boundary mismatches the germline segment, possibly from a read error. The chain links TRBV4-3 to TRBJ2-5, with a weak D call TRBD1 (5 bases). There are 13 residues in the CDR3. CDR1 and CDR2 (germline): LGHNA, YSLEER. The CDR3 coding sequence is TGCGCCAGCAGCCAAGGACAGCAAGGGACCCAGTACTTC. Its translation is CASSQGQQGTQYF.

V is TRBV7-9 and J is TRBJ1-3; no firm D call. The CDR3 totals 15 residues. Germline V gene lookup returns CDR1 SEHNR and CDR2 FQNEAQ (reference sequence). Trimming stripped 7 bases from V and 0 bases from J, with 13 bases between. CDR3 protein: CASTRGVRSGNTIYF. The CDR3 nucleotides are TGTGCCAGCACAAGAGGAGTACGCTCTGGAAACACCATATATTTT.

V and J are TRBV7-6 and TRBJ2-3; 7 bases line up with TRBD2. The junction had 6 bases not matched to a gene; V was cut back by 1 base and J by 5 bases. CDR3 length: 15 amino acids. Looked up from germline, CDR1 is SGHVS and CDR2 is FNYEAQ. CDR3 sequence: CASSLGGRVGDTQYF. The CDR3 region has the DNA TGTGCCAGCAGCTTAGGCGGGAGAGTGGGAGATACGCAGTATTTT.

The V call is TRBV6-5, the J call TRBJ2-7, with 11 bases matching TRBD1. The trim removed 6 bases at V and 5 bases at J, leaving 6 bases unmatched. Germline CDR1 reads MNHEY; CDR2 reads SVGAGI. CDR3 length: 14 amino acids. CDR3: CASRGTGGRNEQYF. CDR3 DNA: TGTGCCAGCAGGGGGACAGGGGGACGGAACGAGCAGTACTTC.

This clone appeared many times. The J gene is TRBJ1-1, the V gene TRBV27; TRBD1 agrees at 7 bases. Germline lookup yields CDR1 MNHEY and CDR2 SMNVEV (reference sequence). V shed 8 bases and J 11 bases; nucleotides not matched to a gene: 14. There are 13 residues in the CDR3. CDR3 region: CASRDRVGTGAFF. CDR3 coding DNA: TGTGCCAGCCGTGACAGGGTTGGTACCGGGGCTTTCTTT.

The chain links TRBV19 to TRBJ1-1; D is perhaps TRBD1 (6 bases). Germline V gives CDR1 LNHDA, CDR2 SQIVND (reference sequence). V was clipped by 6 bases and J by 3 bases, with 17 bases between them. The CDR3 length is 15 residues. The chain's CDR3 is CASSRNGGQYTEAFF. The CDR3 region has the DNA TGTGCCAGTAGCAGAAACGGGGGGCAGTACACTGAAGCTTTCTTT.

The rearrangement joins TRBV10-3 to TRBJ1-6; TRBD1 aligns across 9 bases. The junction had 8 bases not matched to a gene; V was cut back by 6 bases and J by 5 bases. The CDR3 runs to 16 residues. Germline V gene data show CDR1 as ENHRY and CDR2 as SYGVKD. CDR3 loop: CAIRMTGDRDNSPLHF. The CDR3 DNA reads as TGTGCCATCAGGATGACCGGGGACAGGGATAATTCACCCCTCCACTTT.

This sequence joins TRBV10-3 and TRBJ1-6; D remains ambiguous. The V end lost 0 bases, the J end lost 9 bases, and 9 bases lay between the germline ends. The length of the CDR3 is 14 residues. Germline V gene sequence: CDR1 ENHRY, CDR2 SYGVKD. CDR3: CAISESTGGSPLHF. DNA for the CDR3: TGTGCCATCAGTGAGTCGACGGGAGGTTCACCCCTCCACTTT.

The chain carries TRBV19 and TRBJ1-2; 7 bases map to TRBD1. The CDR3 length is 15 residues. With 5 bases clipped from V and 5 bases from J, the junction kept 11 bases outside the gene matches. Germline V gene lookup returns CDR1 LNHDA and CDR2 SQIVND (reference sequence). The CDR3 region is CASSSDDRVQYGYTF. CDR3 DNA sequence: TGTGCCAGTAGTTCAGACGACAGGGTTCAATATGGCTACACCTTC.

The chain couples TRBV27 to TRBJ2-3; D remains ambiguous. The CDR3 runs 15 residues. The ends were cut back, 0 bases at V and 1 base at J, with 8 bases in the middle. CDR1 is MNHEY, CDR2 SMNVEV, per germline (reference sequence). The DNA of the CDR3 is TGTGCCAGCAGTTTATCGGTACGCGGCACAGATACGCAGTATTTT. Amino acids: CASSLSVRGTDTQYF.

The rearrangement joins TRBV4-2 to TRBJ1-1; D perhaps matches TRBD1 (5 bases). This CDR3 comprises 15 residues. V was cut by 3 bases and J by 5 bases, with 16 bases left in between. Germline V gene data show CDR1 as LGHNA and CDR2 as YNFKEQ. As DNA, the CDR3 is TGTGCCAGCAGCCAGGCCGGGGGAGGGGTGACTGAAGCTTTCTTT. Amino acid sequence: CASSQAGGGVTEAFF.

About this clone itself: Possible read error: a much larger clone is one base away. Additional DNA sequences in this sample encode the identical CDR3. This chain joins TRBV12-3 or TRBV12-4 and TRBJ1-3, with a possible D match to TRBD1 (5 bases). The CDR3 has 13 residues. V was clipped by 6 bases and J by 2 bases, with 8 bases between them. The CDR3 protein is CASSLDTGNTIYF. DNA for the CDR3: TGTGCCAGCAGCTTGGACACTGGAAACACCATATATTTT.

The V call is TRBV3-1 (or the pseudogene TRBV3-2), the J call TRBJ2-1; D possibly corresponds to TRBD2 (7 bases). The CDR3 runs 15 residues. V was clipped by 3 bases and J by 4 bases, with 13 bases between them. Germline V gene lookup returns CDR1 LGHDT and CDR2 YNNKEL (reference sequence). The CDR3 sequence is CASSHSGEGYNEQFF. The CDR3 region has the DNA TGTGCCAGCAGCCATTCAGGGGAGGGTTACAATGAGCAGTTCTTC.